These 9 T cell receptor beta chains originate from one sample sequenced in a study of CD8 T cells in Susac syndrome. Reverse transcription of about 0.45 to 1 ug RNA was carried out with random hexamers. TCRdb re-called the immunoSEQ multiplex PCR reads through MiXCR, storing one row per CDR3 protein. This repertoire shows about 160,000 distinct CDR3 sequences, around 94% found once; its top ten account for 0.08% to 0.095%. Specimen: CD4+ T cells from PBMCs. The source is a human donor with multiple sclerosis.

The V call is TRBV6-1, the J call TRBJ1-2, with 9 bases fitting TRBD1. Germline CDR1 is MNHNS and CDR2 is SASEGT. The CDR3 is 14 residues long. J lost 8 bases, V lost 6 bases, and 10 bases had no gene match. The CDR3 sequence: CASRDFGTGKGYTF. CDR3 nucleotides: TGTGCCAGCAGAGACTTCGGGACAGGGAAAGGCTACACCTTC.

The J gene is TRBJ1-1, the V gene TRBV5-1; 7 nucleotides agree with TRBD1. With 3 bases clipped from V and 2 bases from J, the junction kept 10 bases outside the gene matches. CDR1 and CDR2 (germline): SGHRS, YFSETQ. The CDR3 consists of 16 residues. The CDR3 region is CASSSGTVERNTEAFF. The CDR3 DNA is TGCGCCAGCAGCTCGGGGACAGTTGAAAGAAACACTGAAGCTTTCTTT.

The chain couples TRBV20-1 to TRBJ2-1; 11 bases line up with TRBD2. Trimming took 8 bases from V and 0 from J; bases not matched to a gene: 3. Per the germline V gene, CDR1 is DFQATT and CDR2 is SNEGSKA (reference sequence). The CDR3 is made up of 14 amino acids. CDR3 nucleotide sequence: TGCAGTATAGCGGGAGGGAGCTCCTACAATGAGCAGTTCTTC. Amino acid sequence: CSIAGGSSYNEQFF.

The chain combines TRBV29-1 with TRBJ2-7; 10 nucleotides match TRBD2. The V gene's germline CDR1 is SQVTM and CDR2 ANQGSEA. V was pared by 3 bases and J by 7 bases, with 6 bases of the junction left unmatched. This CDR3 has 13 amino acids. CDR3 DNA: TGCAGCGTTGAGCTAGCGGGAGTTAGGGAGCAGTACTTC. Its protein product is CSVELAGVREQYF.

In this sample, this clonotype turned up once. CDR3 sequence reads: CASSKAPISGRELFF. For the CDR3, the DNA is TGTGCCAGCAGTAAAGCTCCTATCTCCGGGCGGGAGCTGTTTTTT. The chain links TRBV27 to TRBJ2-2; D ambiguous. Germline loops: CDR1 MNHEY, CDR2 SMNVEV (reference sequence). This CDR3 is 15 amino acids long. V was pared by 5 bases and J by 9 bases, with 19 bases between.

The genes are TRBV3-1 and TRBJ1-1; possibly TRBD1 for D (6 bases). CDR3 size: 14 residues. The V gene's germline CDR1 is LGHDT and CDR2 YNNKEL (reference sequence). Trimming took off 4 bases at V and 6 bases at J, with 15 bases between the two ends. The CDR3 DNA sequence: TGTGCCAGCAGCCCCCGGGCTAGGGGGGCTGAAGCTTTCTTT. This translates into CASSPRARGAEAFF.

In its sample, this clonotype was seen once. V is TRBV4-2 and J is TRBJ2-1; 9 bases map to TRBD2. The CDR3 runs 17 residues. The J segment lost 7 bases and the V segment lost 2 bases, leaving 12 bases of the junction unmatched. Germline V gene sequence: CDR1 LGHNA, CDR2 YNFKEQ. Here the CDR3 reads CASSQIVAGALSNEQFF. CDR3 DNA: TGTGCCAGCAGCCAAATCGTAGCGGGAGCCCTGTCAAATGAGCAGTTCTTC.

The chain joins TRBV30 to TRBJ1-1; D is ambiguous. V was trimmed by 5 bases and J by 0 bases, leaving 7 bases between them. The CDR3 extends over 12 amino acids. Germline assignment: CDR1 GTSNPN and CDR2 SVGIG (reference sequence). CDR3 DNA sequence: TGTGCCTGGGGGAGATTGAACACTGAAGCTTTCTTT. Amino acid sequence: CAWGRLNTEAFF.

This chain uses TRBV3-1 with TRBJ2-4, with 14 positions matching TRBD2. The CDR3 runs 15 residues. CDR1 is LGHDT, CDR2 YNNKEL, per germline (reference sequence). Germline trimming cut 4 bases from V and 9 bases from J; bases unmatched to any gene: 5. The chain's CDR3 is CASSRGTSGSSIQYF. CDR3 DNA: TGTGCCAGCAGCCGGGGGACTAGCGGGAGTAGCATTCAGTACTTC.